The rows below give T cell receptor beta chains drawn from one sample of a study of Ad26.COV2.S vaccination and SARS-CoV-2 variants. Here immunoSEQ multiplex PCR was the method, and the copy in TCRdb shows in-frame clones only, minus some. The repertoire has fewer than 400,000 clones, over 75% of them found once; the top ten carry under 2%. The source was peripheral blood, collected in a trial of Ad26.COV2.S vaccine versus placebo. Source of these receptors: a person between 18 and 59 years old who received the Ad26.COV2.S COVID-19 vaccine or a placebo. CDR3s include the opening cysteine and the closing phenylalanine or tryptophan. D genes are given only for firm matches. Clone size is given for some rows only: seen once, a few or many times, or a class if the clone is expanded.

D gene,J gene,clone size,CDR3 length,V gene,CDR3 DNA,CDR3 protein
.,TRBJ2-5,.,15,TRBV19,TGTGCCAGTAGTATGACGAGTAGCGTCCAAGAGACCCAGTACTTC,CASSMTSSVQETQYF
.,TRBJ2-1,.,14,TRBV11-3,TGTGCCAGCAGAGTTAGGGACTCCCACAATGAGCAGTTCTTC,CASRVRDSHNEQFF
TRBD2,TRBJ2-5,once,16,TRBV6-2/TRBV6-3,TGTGCCAGCAGTTACTCGTACGCGGGAGGTCGGGAGACCCAGTACTTC,CASSYSYAGGRETQYF
TRBD1,TRBJ1-1,.,13,TRBV3-1/TRBV3-2,TGTGCCAGCAGCTACAGGGGGGACACTGAAGCTTTCTTT,CASSYRGDTEAFF
TRBD2,TRBJ2-7,.,16,TRBV27,TGTGCCAGCAGTCCTGGTGAAACTAGCGGGTACTACGAGCAGTACTTC,CASSPGETSGYYEQYF
.,TRBJ2-1,.,13,TRBV27,TGTGCCAGCAGTTTTTACAGCGGTGGTGAGCAGTTCTTC,CASSFYSGGEQFF
TRBD1,TRBJ1-1,.,14,TRBV7-8,TGTGCCAGCAGCTTGGGGGACAGGGGAACTGAAGCTTTCTTT,CASSLGDRGTEAFF
TRBD1,TRBJ2-7,.,15,TRBV11-3,TGTGCCAGCAGCTTAGTCGGGACAGGGGGCGCCGAGCAGTACTTC,CASSLVGTGGAEQYF
.,TRBJ2-3,.,13,TRBV6-1,TGTGCCAGCAGTGAAGATGTTGCAGATACGCAGTATTTT,CASSEDVADTQYF
.,TRBJ1-4,.,14,TRBV5-1,TGCGCCAGCAGCTTCGGTAGTTCAAATGAAAAACTGTTTTTT,CASSFGSSNEKLFF
TRBD1,TRBJ2-7,.,16,TRBV6-6,TGTGCCAGCAGGCCGGAACCGGGACAGGGGGCGTACGAGCAGTACTTC,CASRPEPGQGAYEQYF
.,TRBJ2-7,.,14,TRBV6-6,TGTGCCAGCAGCACGGGACACTCCAGACACGAGCAGTACTTC,CASSTGHSRHEQYF
.,TRBJ1-4,once,11,TRBV27,TGTGCCAGCAGGCGAAATGAAAAACTGTTTTTT,CASRRNEKLFF
.,TRBJ1-2,.,14,TRBV30,TGTGCCTGGATTACAGGGAGTTTCGGCTATGGCTACACCTTC,CAWITGSFGYGYTF
TRBD1,TRBJ2-5,.,16,TRBV5-4,TGTGCCAGCAGCCTGCCTCTAAGGGGGCGACAAGAGACCCAGTACTTC,CASSLPLRGRQETQYF
.,TRBJ2-7,.,15,TRBV13,TGTGCCAGCAGCAGTTCCGGACTGGGGTACTACGAGCAGTACTTC,CASSSSGLGYYEQYF
.,TRBJ1-4,.,14,TRBV5-1,TGCGCCAGCAGCTTGGCGACCAAAGGGGAAAAACTGTTTTTT,CASSLATKGEKLFF
TRBD1,TRBJ2-5,.,15,TRBV9,TGTGCCAGCAGCGCGGAGGACAGGGTAGAAGAGACCCAGTACTTC,CASSAEDRVEETQYF
.,TRBJ1-5,few,12,TRBV28,TGTGCCAGTGATAGAGATGATCAGCCCCAGCATTTT,CASDRDDQPQHF
.,TRBJ2-7,.,14,TRBV27,TGTGCCAGCAGTTTCAGCGTTGGGGCCTACGAGCAGTACTTC,CASSFSVGAYEQYF
.,TRBJ2-2,.,18,TRBV21-1,TGTGCCAGCAGCAAAGCCCCAGGGGAGACAGGGGACACCGGGGAGCTGTTTTTT,CASSKAPGETGDTGELFF
.,TRBJ2-1,.,13,TRBV5-1,TGCGCCAGCACCCCTGACAGCCTCAATGAGCAGTTCTTC,CASTPDSLNEQFF
TRBD1,TRBJ1-1,.,13,TRBV28,TGTGCCAGTTCACAGGGGATCTACACTGAAGCTTTCTTT,CASSQGIYTEAFF
.,TRBJ2-7,.,13,TRBV5-1,TGCGCCAGCAGCTTGGAGCAGCGGGACAAGCAGTACTTC,CASSLEQRDKQYF
.,TRBJ2-5,.,13,TRBV5-5,TGTGCCAGCAGCTTGTATCCGCAAGAGACCCAGTACTTC,CASSLYPQETQYF
.,TRBJ2-5,.,14,TRBV5-1,TGCGCCAGCAGCTACGGACAGAGGAAAGAGACCCAGTACTTC,CASSYGQRKETQYF
.,TRBJ1-1,.,16,TRBV30,TGTGCCTGGACCCGACGGAAACAGTCTGCGAACACTGAAGCTTTCTTT,CAWTRRKQSANTEAFF
TRBD2,TRBJ2-3,.,18,TRBV9,TGTGCCAGCAGCCCAGGACTAGCGGGGAGGATATACACAGATACGCAGTATTTT,CASSPGLAGRIYTDTQYF
TRBD2,TRBJ2-1,.,18,TRBV4-2,TGTGCCAGCAGCCAAGATCATAGCGGGAGGGATTCCTACAATGAGCAGTTCTTC,CASSQDHSGRDSYNEQFF
.,TRBJ1-5,.,13,TRBV6-5,TGTGCCAGCAGAGCCCAGGCTAAGCAGCCCCAGCATTTT,CASRAQAKQPQHF
.,TRBJ1-5,.,13,TRBV28,TGTGCCAGCAGTTTAAGAATCAATCAGCCCCAGCATTTT,CASSLRINQPQHF
TRBD2,TRBJ2-1,once,14,TRBV19,TGTGCCAGTAGTCAACTAGCGGGAGGCAATGAGCAGTTCTTC,CASSQLAGGNEQFF
.,TRBJ1-1,.,13,TRBV19,TGTGCCAGTAGTATTGGGGTCGACACTGAAGCTTTCTTT,CASSIGVDTEAFF
TRBD2,TRBJ2-1,once,13,TRBV5-4,TGTGCCAGCAGCTTGCTAGCGGAGAATGAGCAGTTCTTC,CASSLLAENEQFF
TRBD1,TRBJ1-1,.,18,TRBV10-3,TGTGCCATCAGTGAGTCGAACAGGGGGCTGAGACTGAACACTGAAGCTTTCTTT,CAISESNRGLRLNTEAFF
.,TRBJ2-1,.,16,TRBV6-4,TGTGCCAGCAGTGACTCTGGCGGGATAGGAGACAATGAGCAGTTCTTC,CASSDSGGIGDNEQFF
TRBD2,TRBJ2-5,once,14,TRBV5-1,TGCGCCAGCGCGAAATGGGGGGGCCAAGAGACCCAGTACTTC,CASAKWGGQETQYF
.,TRBJ1-5,once,17,TRBV28,TGTGCCAGCAGCTCCCGGCTCGGGACCCGGGCGGATCAGCCCCAGCATTTT,CASSSRLGTRADQPQHF
TRBD1,TRBJ2-5,.,13,TRBV28,TGTGCCAGCAGAGACAGGGTTGGGGAGACCCAGTACTTC,CASRDRVGETQYF
.,TRBJ1-6,.,15,TRBV18,TGTGCCAGCTCACCCTTGCCAGGGGTTAATTCACCCCTCCACTTT,CASSPLPGVNSPLHF
.,TRBJ2-3,.,13,TRBV7-2,TGTGCCAGCAGCTTGGAGGCCCGGTATACGCAGTATTTT,CASSLEARYTQYF
TRBD1,TRBJ2-5,.,13,TRBV27,TGTGCCAGCAGTCAAGACAGGGTAGAGACCCAGTACTTC,CASSQDRVETQYF
.,TRBJ1-3,.,15,TRBV3-1/TRBV3-2,TGTGCCAGCAGCCAACAATACCGCTCTGGAAACACCATATATTTT,CASSQQYRSGNTIYF
TRBD1,TRBJ1-4,.,15,TRBV7-2,TGTGCCAGCAGCTTATCGGGACAGGGGTGGGAAAAACTGTTTTTT,CASSLSGQGWEKLFF
.,TRBJ1-2,.,13,TRBV7-9,TGTGCCAGCAGCCCATCAGGGAACTATGGCTACACCTTC,CASSPSGNYGYTF
.,TRBJ1-2,.,13,TRBV5-1,TGCGCCAGCAGCTTGGAGAGGGCAGGTGGCTACACCTTC,CASSLERAGGYTF
TRBD1,TRBJ2-2,.,16,TRBV2,TGTGCCAGCAGTCGACATCGACAGGGGAAGGACGGGGAGCTGTTTTTT,CASSRHRQGKDGELFF
TRBD2,TRBJ2-2,.,17,TRBV7-8,TGTGCCAGCAGCTCGGGACTAGCGGGTTCGAACACCGGGGAGCTGTTTTTT,CASSSGLAGSNTGELFF
TRBD2,TRBJ2-2,.,17,TRBV5-4,TGTGCCAGCAGCTTGGCGGCGGGCGGGAGGAACACCGGGGAGCTGTTTTTT,CASSLAAGGRNTGELFF
TRBD1,TRBJ2-2,.,16,TRBV30,TGTGCCTGGAGGGGCTGGGACAGGGCGAACACCGGGGAGCTGTTTTTT,CAWRGWDRANTGELFF
.,TRBJ2-5,few,15,TRBV28,TGTGCCAGCAGTAGCAACAGGGTGCCTCAAGAGACCCAGTACTTC,CASSSNRVPQETQYF
TRBD1,TRBJ1-2,.,13,TRBV3-1/TRBV3-2,TGTGCCAGCAGTCGAGAGACAGGGGGTGGCTACACCTTC,CASSRETGGGYTF
.,TRBJ1-1,.,16,TRBV18,TGTGCCAGCTCACGAAGTACAGGGTCGGTAAACACTGAAGCTTTCTTT,CASSRSTGSVNTEAFF
TRBD1,TRBJ1-1,.,17,TRBV7-9,TGTGCCAGCAGCCCCCCGGGACAGGGGGAAAAGGGGACTGAAGCTTTCTTT,CASSPPGQGEKGTEAFF
.,TRBJ2-3,.,13,TRBV2,TGTGCCACCGACGGATCTAGCACAGATACGCAGTATTTT,CATDGSSTDTQYF
.,TRBJ2-1,once,14,TRBV5-5,TGTGCCAGCAGCTTGTGGGGGGCGCTGAATGAGCAGTTCTTC,CASSLWGALNEQFF